Sequencing of this T cell receptor (beta chain) was carried out in a study of T cell responses to AZD1222 COVID-19 vaccine. Study conclusions and caveats: The repertoires were collected only after the peak T cell response. Only five to seven individuals given AZD1222 were seropositive at baseline.

Note on this clone: Its matching antigen is unknown.

The germline CDR1 and CDR2 sequences are SGDLS and YYNGEE. The CDR3 is 17 residues long. V gave up 3 bases and J gave up 3 bases; unmatched junction bases: 11. Repertoires were generated with immunoSEQ multiplex PCR, while TCRdb's copy carries only in-frame clones and drops some. Of 98,000 or so clones listed, approximately 89% are singletons. This TCR was recovered from an adult in good health. The source material was peripheral blood, sampled on day 0 of MenACWY control vaccination. V is TRBV9 and J is TRBJ1-2; 10 nucleotides align to TRBD1. The CDR3 is CASSAGTGVQGYYGYTF. DNA for the CDR3: TGTGCCAGCAGCGCAGGGACAGGGGTCCAAGGGTACTATGGCTACACCTTC.